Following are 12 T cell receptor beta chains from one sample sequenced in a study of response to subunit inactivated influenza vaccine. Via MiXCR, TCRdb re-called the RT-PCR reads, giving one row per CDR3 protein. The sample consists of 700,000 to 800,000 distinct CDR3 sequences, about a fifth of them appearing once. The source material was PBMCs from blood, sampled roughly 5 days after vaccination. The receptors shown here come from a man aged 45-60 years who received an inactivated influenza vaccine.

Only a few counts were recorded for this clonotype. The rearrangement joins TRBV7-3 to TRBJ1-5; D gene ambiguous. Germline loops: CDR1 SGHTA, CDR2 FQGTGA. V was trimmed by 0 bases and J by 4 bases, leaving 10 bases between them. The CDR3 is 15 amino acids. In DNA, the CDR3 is TGTGCCAGCAGCTTAACGGGAGCTCTTAATCAGCCCCAGCATTTT. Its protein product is CASSLTGALNQPQHF.

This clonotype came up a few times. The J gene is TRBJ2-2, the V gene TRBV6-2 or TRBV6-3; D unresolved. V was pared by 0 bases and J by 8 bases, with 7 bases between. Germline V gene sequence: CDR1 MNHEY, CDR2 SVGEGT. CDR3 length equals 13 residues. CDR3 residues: CASSYSANGELFF. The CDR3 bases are TGTGCCAGCAGTTACTCCGCAAATGGGGAGCTGTTTTTT.

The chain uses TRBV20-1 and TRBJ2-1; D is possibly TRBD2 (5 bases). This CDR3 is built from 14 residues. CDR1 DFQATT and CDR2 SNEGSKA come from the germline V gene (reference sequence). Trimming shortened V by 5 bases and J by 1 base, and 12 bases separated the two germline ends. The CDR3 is CSAGVEASYNEQFF. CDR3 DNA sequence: TGCAGTGCTGGGGTGGAGGCATCCTACAATGAGCAGTTCTTC.

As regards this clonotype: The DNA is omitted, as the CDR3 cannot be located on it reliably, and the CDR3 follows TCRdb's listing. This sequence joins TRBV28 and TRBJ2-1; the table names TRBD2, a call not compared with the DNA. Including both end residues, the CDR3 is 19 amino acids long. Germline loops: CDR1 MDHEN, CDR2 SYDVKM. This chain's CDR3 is CASSTSAGRNWREVDEQFF.

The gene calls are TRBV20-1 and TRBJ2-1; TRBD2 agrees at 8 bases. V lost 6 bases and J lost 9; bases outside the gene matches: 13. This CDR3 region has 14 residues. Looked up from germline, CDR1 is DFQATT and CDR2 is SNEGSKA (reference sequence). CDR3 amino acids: CSAETGTRSTEQFF. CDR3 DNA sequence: TGCAGTGCCGAGACCGGGACTAGGTCCACTGAGCAGTTCTTC.

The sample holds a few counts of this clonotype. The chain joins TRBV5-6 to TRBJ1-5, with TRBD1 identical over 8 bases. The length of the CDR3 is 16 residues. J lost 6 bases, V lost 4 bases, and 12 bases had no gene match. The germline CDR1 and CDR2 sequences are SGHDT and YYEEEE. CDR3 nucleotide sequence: TGTGCCAGCAGCAATACCGGGACAGGTTATGGTCAGCCCCAGCATTTT. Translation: CASSNTGTGYGQPQHF.

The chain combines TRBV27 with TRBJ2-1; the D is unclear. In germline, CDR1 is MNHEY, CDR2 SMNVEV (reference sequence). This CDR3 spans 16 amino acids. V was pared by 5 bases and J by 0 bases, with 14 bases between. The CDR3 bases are TGTGCCAGCAGTAATATAGGGTACGGCTCCTACAATGAGCAGTTCTTC. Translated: CASSNIGYGSYNEQFF.

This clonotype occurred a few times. In nucleotides, the CDR3 is TGTGCCAGCAGTCGTCCCAGGGAGTGGGGCAAAAACATTCAGTACTTC. It translates to CASSRPREWGKNIQYF. V is TRBV11-2 and J is TRBJ2-4, with D perhaps TRBD1 or TRBD2 (5 bases each). The CDR3 totals 16 residues. Trimming left V 6 bases short and J 3 bases short, with 18 bases between. In germline, CDR1 is SGHAT, CDR2 FQNNGV.

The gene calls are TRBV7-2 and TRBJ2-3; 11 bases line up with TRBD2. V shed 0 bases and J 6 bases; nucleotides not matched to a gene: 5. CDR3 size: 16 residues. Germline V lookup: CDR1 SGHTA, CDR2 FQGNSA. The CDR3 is CASSLATSGSMDTQYF. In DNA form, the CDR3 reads TGTGCCAGCAGCTTAGCCACTAGCGGGAGCATGGATACGCAGTATTTT.

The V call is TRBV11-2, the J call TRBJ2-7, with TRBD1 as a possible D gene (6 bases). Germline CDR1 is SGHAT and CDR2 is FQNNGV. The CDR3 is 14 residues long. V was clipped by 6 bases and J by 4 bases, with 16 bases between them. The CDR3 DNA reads TGTGCCAGCAGGGATCCGGGACACTCTTACGAGCAGTACTTC. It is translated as CASRDPGHSYEQYF. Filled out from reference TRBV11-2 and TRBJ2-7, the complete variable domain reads EAGVAQSPRYKIIEKRQSVAFWCNPISGHATLYWYQQILGQGPKLLIQFQNNGVVDDSQLPKDRFSAERLKGVDSTLKIQPAKLEDSAVYLCASRDPGHSYEQYFGPGTRLTVT.

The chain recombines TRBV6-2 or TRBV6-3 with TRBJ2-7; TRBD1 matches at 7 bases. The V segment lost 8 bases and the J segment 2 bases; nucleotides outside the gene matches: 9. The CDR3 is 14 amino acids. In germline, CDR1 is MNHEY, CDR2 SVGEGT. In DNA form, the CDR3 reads TGTGCCAGCGAAGGGGCGGACAGGCCCTACGAGCAGTACTTC. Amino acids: CASEGADRPYEQYF.

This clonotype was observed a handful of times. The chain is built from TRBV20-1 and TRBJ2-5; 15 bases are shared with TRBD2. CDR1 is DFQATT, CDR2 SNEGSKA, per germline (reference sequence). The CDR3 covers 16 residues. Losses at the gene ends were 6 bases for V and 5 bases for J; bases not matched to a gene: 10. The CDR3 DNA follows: TGCAGTGCAACCGGGACTAGCGGGGGGATCCGGGAGACCCAGTACTTC. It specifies CSATGTSGGIRETQYF.